These T cell receptor beta chains were read from a single sample in a study of Ad26.COV2.S vaccination and SARS-CoV-2 variants. The data were produced by immunoSEQ multiplex PCR, yet TCRdb's version contains in-frame clones alone and is incomplete. Of 100,000 or so clones in the sample, about three quarters are singletons; the top ten hold 17%. Source: peripheral blood, taken after recovery from COVID-19. The source of these receptors is a human donor who had recovered from COVID-19. The CDR3 runs from the conserved cysteine through the conserved F or W. D genes are given only for firm matches. Size tells how often a clone was seen (once, few, many) or the class of an expanded clone, and some rows leave it out.

CDR3 protein,CDR3 DNA,V gene,J gene,clone size,D gene
CASSEKHVAGDYEQYF,TGTGCCAGCAGTGAAAAACACGTAGCGGGGGATTACGAGCAGTACTTC,TRBV2,TRBJ2-7,NA,TRBD2
CASSFFEGGGEKLFF,TGTGCCAGCAGTTTCTTCGAAGGCGGGGGTGAAAAACTGTTTTTT,TRBV13,TRBJ1-4,once,NA
CASSERGWALNTEAFF,TGTGCCAGCAGTGAACGGGGCTGGGCCTTGAACACTGAAGCTTTCTTT,TRBV6-1,TRBJ1-1,few,NA
CASSKSGVAFTPLNRGLSTGELFF,TGTGCCAGCAGCAAATCAGGGGTGGCGTTTACACCTCTGAACAGGGGGCTGAGCACCGGGGAGCTGTTTTTT,TRBV21-1,TRBJ2-2,NA,NA
CASSLSGTENTGELFF,TGCGCCAGCAGCTTGTCCGGGACAGAGAACACCGGGGAGCTGTTTTTT,TRBV5-1,TRBJ2-2,few,TRBD1
CASSQDGTGQYF,TGTGCCAGCAGCCAAGATGGTACGGGGCAGTACTTC,TRBV3-1/TRBV3-2,TRBJ2-7,NA,NA
CASSRTYEQYF,TGTGCCAGCAGTCGGACCTACGAGCAGTACTTC,TRBV3-1/TRBV3-2,TRBJ2-7,NA,NA
CAISAGTNEKLFF,TGTGCCATCAGTGCGGGGACAAATGAAAAACTGTTTTTT,TRBV10-3,TRBJ1-4,NA,NA
CASSGQEIYEQYF,TGTGCCAGCAGTGGACAGGAAATTTACGAGCAGTACTTC,TRBV2,TRBJ2-7,NA,NA
CASRGTSGGAGEQYF,TGTGCCAGCAGGGGGACTAGCGGGGGGGCTGGCGAGCAGTACTTC,TRBV7-2,TRBJ2-7,NA,TRBD2
CASSSLTSNEQFF,TGTGCCAGCAGCTCCTTAACCTCCAATGAGCAGTTCTTC,TRBV13,TRBJ2-1,NA,NA
CASSYQGNTEAFF,TGTGCCAGCAGCTACCAGGGGAACACTGAAGCTTTCTTT,TRBV6-4,TRBJ1-1,NA,NA
CASSPSGTDTQYF,TGTGCCAGCAGTCCTTCAGGGACAGATACGCAGTATTTT,TRBV6-5,TRBJ2-3,NA,NA
CASSTIRGGIRNTGELFF,TGTGCCAGCAGCACAATACGGGGGGGTATAAGGAACACCGGGGAGCTGTTTTTT,TRBV11-2,TRBJ2-2,once,TRBD2
CASRRSGDSYNSPLHF,TGTGCCAGCAGGAGGTCCGGGGACAGTTATAATTCACCCCTCCACTTT,TRBV5-4,TRBJ1-6,NA,TRBD1
CASRLPLGKDEQFF,TGTGCAAGTCGCTTACCTCTGGGTAAGGATGAGCAGTTCTTC,TRBV12-2,TRBJ2-1,NA,NA
CASSTGPNTDTQYF,TGTGCCAGCAGCACAGGACCAAACACAGATACGCAGTATTTT,TRBV3-1/TRBV3-2,TRBJ2-3,NA,NA
CAISVNLQETQYF,TGTGCCATCAGTGTCAACCTCCAAGAGACCCAGTACTTC,TRBV10-3,TRBJ2-5,NA,NA
CASSLAYRSSYEQYF,TGTGCCAGCAGCTTAGCCTACAGGAGCTCCTACGAGCAGTACTTC,TRBV7-9,TRBJ2-7,NA,NA
CASSGRPGSNPYEQYF,TGTGCCAGCAGCGGAAGACCGGGGTCGAACCCCTACGAGCAGTACTTC,TRBV7-9,TRBJ2-7,NA,NA
CASSGGVNTEAFF,TGTGCCAGCAGCGGGGGGGTAAACACTGAAGCTTTCTTT,TRBV9,TRBJ1-1,NA,NA
CASSLQGAVPLHF,TGTGCCAGCAGCTTACAGGGGGCGGTACCCCTCCACTTT,TRBV2,TRBJ1-6,NA,TRBD1
CASSRDRNNGYTF,TGCGCCAGCAGCCGGGACAGGAATAATGGCTACACCTTC,TRBV10-1,TRBJ1-2,NA,TRBD1
CASSAWGDTQYF,TGTGCCAGCAGCGCCTGGGGAGATACGCAGTATTTT,TRBV9,TRBJ2-3,NA,NA
CASSPGESGNTIYF,TGCGCCAGCAGTCCCGGGGAATCTGGAAACACCATATATTTT,TRBV5-1,TRBJ1-3,NA,NA
CASKTRTSGTDTQYF,TGTGCCAGCAAAACTAGGACTAGCGGTACAGATACGCAGTATTTT,TRBV6-5,TRBJ2-3,NA,TRBD2
CASRGWGNTEAFF,TGTGCCAGTAGGGGTTGGGGGAACACTGAAGCTTTCTTT,TRBV28,TRBJ1-1,NA,NA
CASSFGFFGSGGNQPQHF,TGTGCCAGCAGTTTTGGGTTTTTTGGGTCCGGGGGAAATCAGCCCCAGCATTTT,TRBV28,TRBJ1-5,NA,NA
CASSWGQGAAYEQYF,TGTGCCAGCAGCTGGGGACAGGGGGCGGCCTACGAGCAGTACTTC,TRBV7-3,TRBJ2-7,NA,TRBD1
CAISESGPGVYGYTF,TGTGCCATCAGTGAGTCAGGGCCAGGGGTCTATGGCTACACCTTC,TRBV10-3,TRBJ1-2,NA,NA
CASSLLGDDYGYTF,TGTGCCAGCAGCTTGTTGGGGGATGACTATGGCTACACCTTC,TRBV5-6,TRBJ1-2,NA,NA
CASSENRESFSPLHF,TGTGCCAGCAGTGAAAACAGGGAATCCTTTTCACCCCTCCACTTT,TRBV6-1,TRBJ1-6,NA,NA
CASSSSGQSNYGYTF,TGTGCCAGCAGCTCTAGCGGACAGTCTAACTATGGCTACACCTTC,TRBV7-6,TRBJ1-2,NA,NA
CASSLGLGNEKLFF,TGTGCCAGCAGCCTGGGGTTAGGTAATGAAAAACTGTTTTTT,TRBV3-1/TRBV3-2,TRBJ1-4,NA,NA
CATSDLGQRNTGELFF,TGTGCCACCAGTGATTTGGGACAGAGGAACACCGGGGAGCTGTTTTTT,TRBV24-1,TRBJ2-2,NA,NA
CASSLAGYGYTF,TGTGCCAGCAGCTTAGCGGGATATGGCTACACCTTC,TRBV7-9,TRBJ1-2,few,NA
CSVDRGRRDTQYF,TGCAGCGTGGACAGGGGGCGCAGAGATACGCAGTATTTT,TRBV29-1,TRBJ2-3,NA,TRBD1
CASSPAPPGTANTEAFF,TGCGCCAGCAGCCCTGCTCCTCCTGGGACAGCTAACACTGAAGCTTTCTTT,TRBV5-1,TRBJ1-1,many,TRBD1
CASSQGMDVANEQFF,TGTGCCAGCAGCCAAGGGATGGACGTAGCCAATGAGCAGTTCTTC,TRBV3-1/TRBV3-2,TRBJ2-1,NA,NA
CASSQKHGRYNEQFF,TGTGCCAGCAGCCAAAAACACGGGCGGTACAATGAGCAGTTCTTC,TRBV4-2,TRBJ2-1,NA,NA
CASSLGPSWQYF,TGTGCCAGCAGCTTGGGGCCAAGTTGGCAGTACTTC,TRBV7-9,TRBJ2-7,once,NA
CASSQTVSGNTIYF,TGTGCCAGCAGCCAGACAGTCTCTGGAAACACCATATATTTT,TRBV7-6,TRBJ1-3,NA,NA
CASSTGATGNTIYF,TGTGCCAGCTCGACAGGGGCGACTGGAAACACCATATATTTT,TRBV19,TRBJ1-3,NA,TRBD1
CASSQDRGYTEAFF,TGTGCCAGCAGCCAGGACAGGGGCTACACTGAAGCTTTCTTT,TRBV28,TRBJ1-1,NA,TRBD1
CASRPDRNEQFF,TGTGCCAGCAGACCAGACAGGAATGAGCAGTTCTTC,TRBV6-5,TRBJ2-1,NA,NA
CASSSGDSRPPLHF,TGTGCCAGCAGTTCCGGGGACAGTCGCCCACCCCTCCACTTT,TRBV28,TRBJ1-6,NA,TRBD1
CASSLDGSNSPLHF,TGTGCCAGCAGCTTGGATGGTTCAAATTCACCCCTCCACTTT,TRBV5-4,TRBJ1-6,NA,NA
CASSQDDQGYGYTF,TGTGCCAGCAGCCAAGACGACCAGGGCTATGGCTACACCTTC,TRBV4-2,TRBJ1-2,once,NA
CASSLSPPNYGYTF,TGTGCCAGCAGTTTATCCCCTCCCAACTATGGCTACACCTTC,TRBV28,TRBJ1-2,NA,NA
CASSPEGPGGQNTIYF,TGTGCCAGCAGCCCCGAGGGTCCGGGGGGCCAAAACACCATATATTTT,TRBV7-3,TRBJ1-3,few,NA
CASSLTTTYSARADNEQFF,TGTGCCAGCAGTTTAACCACTACATACTCGGCTAGGGCAGACAATGAGCAGTTCTTC,TRBV27,TRBJ2-1,NA,NA
CASRDTTLGQETQYF,TGTGCCAGCAGAGATACCACCTTGGGGCAGGAGACCCAGTACTTC,TRBV28,TRBJ2-5,NA,NA
CASSQDSKNIQYF,TGTGCCAGCAGCCAGGACAGTAAAAACATTCAGTACTTC,TRBV5-4,TRBJ2-4,NA,NA